The 16 T cell receptor beta chains reported below all come from one sample, sequenced in a study of cytomegalovirus exposure and HLA in healthy donors. It was with 60 Vbeta and 13 Jbeta primers that the PCR ran. Generated by immunoSEQ multiplex PCR, the TCRdb table keeps only in-frame clones and is missing some. The sample lists about 110,000 clones, approximately 80% seen once, with 1% to 1.5% in the top ten. Sequenced sample: PBMCs. The receptors originated from a man aged 25 to 40 in good health and CMV-seronegative.

V is TRBV5-4 and J is TRBJ2-7, with unresolved D. Germline V gene data show CDR1 as SGHNT and CDR2 as YYREEE (reference sequence). With 1 base removed from V and 3 bases from J, the gap between germline ends came to 8 bases. The CDR3 contains 13 residues. CDR3 loop: CASSLNSNYEQYF. CDR3 coding DNA: TGTGCCAGCAGCTTGAACTCCAACTACGAGCAGTACTTC.

V gene TRBV7-2 combines with J gene TRBJ2-1; possible D gene TRBD2, 6 bases. V was pared by 5 bases and J by 4 bases, with 12 bases between. In germline, CDR1 is SGHTA, CDR2 FQGNSA. This CDR3 spans 14 amino acids. Here the CDR3 reads CASSKLRGYNEQFF. The CDR3 DNA is TGTGCCAGCAGCAAACTACGGGGGTACAATGAGCAGTTCTTC.

The chain couples TRBV23-1 to TRBJ2-7; D is uncertain. TRBV23-1 is known as an ORF, though its function is uncertain. The CDR3 totals 16 residues. Trimming cost V 3 bases and J 4 bases, with 19 bases left between them. The CDR3 sequence is CASSHTPRRPFYEQYF. Here the CDR3 DNA reads TGCGCCAGCAGTCATACCCCCCGGCGGCCGTTTTACGAGCAGTACTTC.

V and J are TRBV30 and TRBJ1-1; a weak D match, TRBD1 (5 bases). The V end was cut by 4 bases, the J end by 0 bases, with 6 bases between. The germline V gene has CDR1 GTSNPN and CDR2 SVGIG (reference sequence). The CDR3 covers 12 residues. CDR3 nucleotide sequence: TGTGCCTGGACAGGGTTGAACACTGAAGCTTTCTTT. Its translation is CAWTGLNTEAFF.

The chain joins TRBV19 to TRBJ1-1; D is possibly TRBD1 (6 bases). CDR3 length: 14 residues. Germline CDR1 is LNHDA and CDR2 is SQIVND (reference sequence). V gave up 5 bases and J gave up 5 bases, with 15 bases separating them. The CDR3 nucleotides read TGTGCCAGTAGTCTTGGACAGTCGGGAACTGAAGCTTTCTTT. Translated, it gives CASSLGQSGTEAFF.

The J gene is TRBJ2-3, the V gene TRBV7-9; 8 bases align to TRBD2. The CDR3 is 16 residues long. Germline lookup yields CDR1 SEHNR and CDR2 FQNEAQ (reference sequence). Trimming took 5 bases from V and 3 from J; bases not matched to a gene: 10. Here the CDR3 DNA reads TGTGCCAGCAGCCCGGTCAGTGCGGGGGGTACAGATACGCAGTATTTT. It is translated as CASSPVSAGGTDTQYF.

The chain joins TRBV5-8 to TRBJ2-5; 10 positions agree with TRBD1. V dropped 4 bases and J dropped 4; count of bases not matched to a gene: 7. The CDR3 has 15 residues. Germline V lookup: CDR1 SGHTS, CDR2 YDEGEE. The CDR3 DNA sequence: TGTGCCAGCAGCATGGGACAGGGGCAACCAGAGACCCAGTACTTC. It specifies CASSMGQGQPETQYF.

This rearrangement joins TRBV10-3 to TRBJ2-7; 7 bases line up with TRBD1. Germline V gene data show CDR1 as ENHRY and CDR2 as SYGVKD. The CDR3 length is 13 residues. The trim removed 6 bases at V and 3 bases at J, leaving 5 bases unmatched. CDR3 protein: CAISRDRYYEQYF. The CDR3 coding sequence is TGTGCCATCAGCCGGGACAGATACTACGAGCAGTACTTC.

The rearrangement uses TRBV7-7 and TRBJ2-5; D might be TRBD2 (5 bases). The V and J ends lost 5 bases and 5 bases respectively, with 18 bases between them. The CDR3 consists of 15 residues. The germline V gene encodes CDR1 SSHAT and CDR2 FNYEAQ (reference sequence). CDR3: CASSTGKLARETQYF. CDR3 DNA sequence: TGTGCCAGCAGCACGGGCAAGCTAGCCCGGGAGACCCAGTACTTC.

Note on this clone: Within the sample, other DNA sequences also encode this same CDR3. The chain carries TRBV13 and TRBJ2-5; D is perhaps TRBD1 (5 bases). The CDR3 has 12 amino acids. The germline V and J ends were trimmed by 2 bases and 4 bases, with 5 bases remaining between them. The germline gives CDR1 PRHDT, CDR2 FYEKMQ (reference sequence). CDR3 bases: TGTGCCAGCAGCTTAAGGGGAGAGACCCAGTACTTC. Translating gives CASSLRGETQYF.

The rearrangement links TRBV5-8 to TRBJ1-1; D is ambiguous. This CDR3 spans 13 amino acids. Germline-derived CDR1 and CDR2 are SGHTS and YDEGEE. V lost 0 bases and J 9 bases, leaving 12 bases between the germline ends. The CDR3 bases are TGTGCCAGCAGCTTGGCTATGGAGGGAAAAGCTTTCTTT. This translates into CASSLAMEGKAFF.

This chain connects TRBV28 to TRBJ2-4, with 13 bases identical to TRBD2. J was trimmed by 6 bases and V by 2 bases; bases with no gene match: 13. Germline V gives CDR1 MDHEN, CDR2 SYDVKM. This CDR3 is built from 19 residues. The CDR3 spells CASSLVPGTSGIRVNIQYF. CDR3 sequence (DNA): TGTGCCAGCAGTTTAGTCCCCGGGACTAGCGGGATTAGAGTAAACATTCAGTACTTC.

The rearrangement uses TRBV10-2 and TRBJ2-5; D is unclear. Between the trimmed V and J ends, which lost 7 bases and 5 bases, there was a span of 14 bases. This CDR3 has 13 amino acids. CDR1 WSHSY and CDR2 SAAADI come from the germline V gene. CDR3: CASTPQRWETQYF. CDR3 sequence (DNA): TGCGCCAGCACTCCGCAGCGTTGGGAGACCCAGTACTTC.

This clone was picked up one time. This chain uses TRBV27 with TRBJ2-7, with 7 positions matching TRBD1. V was clipped by 7 bases and J by 6 bases; unmatched bases: 6. This CDR3 has 12 residues. Germline V gene lookup returns CDR1 MNHEY and CDR2 SMNVEV (reference sequence). CDR3 protein: CASKTTGVEQYF. For the CDR3, the DNA is TGTGCCAGCAAAACAACAGGGGTCGAGCAGTACTTC.

The CDR3 sequence: CASSFREEQYF. In DNA form, the CDR3 reads TGTGCCAGCAGCTTTCGGGAAGAGCAGTACTTC. The chain employs TRBV5-6 and TRBJ2-7, with a possible D match to TRBD2 (5 bases). Germline V gives CDR1 SGHDT, CDR2 YYEEEE. CDR3 size: 11 residues. Trimming removed 2 bases from V and 7 bases from J, with 7 bases in between.

The chain has TRBV4-1 and TRBJ1-4; TRBD1 matches 9 bases. Per the germline V gene, CDR1 is MGHRA and CDR2 is YSYEKL. The V segment lost 4 bases and the J segment 7 bases; nucleotides outside the gene matches: 7. This CDR3 has 15 residues. In nucleotides, the CDR3 is TGCGCCAGCAGCCGCCTACAGGGGGCAGGTGAAAAACTGTTTTTT. As protein: CASSRLQGAGEKLFF.